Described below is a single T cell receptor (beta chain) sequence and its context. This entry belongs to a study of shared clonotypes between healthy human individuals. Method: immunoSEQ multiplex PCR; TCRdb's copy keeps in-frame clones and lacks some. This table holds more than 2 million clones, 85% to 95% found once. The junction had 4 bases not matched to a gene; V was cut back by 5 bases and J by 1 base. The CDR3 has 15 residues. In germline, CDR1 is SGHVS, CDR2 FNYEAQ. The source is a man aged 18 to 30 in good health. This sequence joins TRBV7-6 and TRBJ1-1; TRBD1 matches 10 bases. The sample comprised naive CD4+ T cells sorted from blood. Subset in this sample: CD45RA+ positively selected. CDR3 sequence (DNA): TGTGCCAGCAGCCCCGGACAGGGGGGGAACACTGAAGCTTTCTTT. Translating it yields CASSPGQGGNTEAFF.